The 24 T cell receptor beta chains given below trace back to one sample, sequenced in a study of T cell repertoires in cytomegalovirus infection. Using its own MiXCR run on the reads, TCRdb lists one record per CDR3 protein. The profile shows 350,000 to 450,000 distinct CDR3 sequences, 15% to 20% of them singletons. The source material was PBMCs. The receptors here all came from a human donor in good health (CMV status not recorded). Some clones in this sample may be carry-over from other donors' samples.

This clonotype has just a few counts. The V gene is TRBV7-2, the J gene TRBJ2-1; TRBD2 matches 7 bases. Germline V gene lookup returns CDR1 SGHTA and CDR2 FQGNSA. The V and J ends lost 2 bases and 11 bases, in that order; junction bases with no gene match: 6. The CDR3 is 13 residues long. Here the CDR3 DNA reads TGTGCCAGCAGCTTACGCAGCGGGGAGCAGCAGTTCTTC. It is translated as CASSLRSGEQQFF.

This chain's CDR3 is CASSPRGHEQYF. CDR3 nucleotides: TGTGCCAGCAGCCCCAGGGGGCACGAGCAGTACTTC. This rearrangement joins TRBV12-3 or TRBV12-4 to TRBJ2-7; 8 bases fit TRBD1. With V trimmed by 6 bases and J by 5 bases, 3 bases remained unmatched. The CDR3 is 12 residues long.

This clonotype appeared many times. This rearrangement joins TRBV7-2 to TRBJ2-3; D is ambiguous. V dropped 6 bases and J dropped 0 bases, with 7 bases sitting between them. CDR3 size: 13 residues. The V gene's germline CDR1 is SGHTA and CDR2 FQGNSA. The CDR3 loop is CASRPTSTDTQYF. For the CDR3, the DNA is TGTGCCAGCAGGCCCACTAGCACAGATACGCAGTATTTT.

V and J are TRBV29-1 and TRBJ1-5, with a weak D call TRBD1 (5 bases). The CDR3 loop spans 12 amino acids. V lost 4 bases, J lost 3 bases, and 7 bases lay in between. Germline-derived CDR1 and CDR2 are SQVTM and ANQGSEA. CDR3 protein: CSVGQINQPQHF. The CDR3 DNA follows: TGCAGCGTTGGACAGATCAATCAGCCCCAGCATTTT. Full variable domain (rest looked up from reference TRBV29-1 and TRBJ1-5): SAVISQKPSRDICQRGTSLTIQCQVDSQVTMMFWYRQQPGQSLTLIATANQGSEATYESGFVIDKFPISRPNLTFSTLTVSNMSPEDSSIYLCSVGQINQPQHFGDGTRLSIL.

The V call is TRBV7-9, the J call TRBJ2-5; the D is unclear. The CDR3 consists of 12 residues. V lost 5 bases and J 6 bases, leaving 10 bases between the germline ends. The germline gives CDR1 SEHNR, CDR2 FQNEAQ (reference sequence). The CDR3 loop reads CASSPADQTQYF. The CDR3 coding sequence is TGTGCCAGCAGCCCAGCCGACCAGACCCAGTACTTC.

This clonotype was recorded a few times. This chain joins TRBV6-2 or TRBV6-3 and TRBJ2-5; unclear D gene. Trimming took off 4 bases at V and 4 bases at J, with 7 bases between the two ends. This CDR3 has 12 residues. Germline V gene data show CDR1 as MNHEY and CDR2 as SVGEGT. In nucleotides, the CDR3 is TGTGCCAGCAGTTGGAACGGAGAGACCCAGTACTTC. Translated: CASSWNGETQYF.

At least ten counts were recorded for this clonotype. This chain links TRBV7-8 with TRBJ2-6; no definite D call. Looked up from germline, CDR1 is SGHVS and CDR2 is FQNEAQ. Trimming shortened V by 5 bases and J by 4 bases, and 9 bases separated the two germline ends. The CDR3 has 14 residues. CDR3 sequence (DNA): TGTGCCAGCAGCCCTACAGCCGGGGCCAACGTCCTGACTTTC. Protein: CASSPTAGANVLTF.

The J gene is TRBJ1-1, the V gene TRBV5-1, with 7 positions matching TRBD1. This CDR3 contains 15 residues. V lost 0 bases to trimming and J lost 1 base; unmatched junction nucleotides: 3. CDR1 is SGHRS and CDR2 is YFSETQ in the germline V gene. CDR3 sequence: CASSLGDSSNTEAFF. The CDR3 bases are TGCGCCAGCAGCTTGGGGGACAGCTCGAACACTGAAGCTTTCTTT.

The J gene is TRBJ2-1, the V gene TRBV2; D unclear. V was shortened by 3 bases and J by 7 bases, with 4 bases between the two germline ends. The CDR3 covers 11 residues. The germline gives CDR1 SNHLY, CDR2 FYNNEI. CDR3 sequence (DNA): TGTGCCAGCAGTGACCTGAATGAGCAGTTCTTC. It encodes CASSDLNEQFF.

This clonotype came up a few times. V gene TRBV5-4 combines with J gene TRBJ2-7; the match to TRBD2 covers 11 bases. Germline V CDR1 and CDR2: SGHNT, YYREEE (reference sequence). V dropped 3 bases and J dropped 4; count of bases not matched to a gene: 6. This CDR3 is 15 amino acids long. The CDR3 nucleotides read TGTGCCAGCAGCTCTCCCGGGACTAGCGGTTACGAGCAGTACTTC. Translating gives CASSSPGTSGYEQYF.

The sample holds many counts of this clonotype. The rearrangement joins TRBV12-3 or TRBV12-4 to TRBJ2-3; TRBD1 aligns across 9 bases. V lost 6 bases to trimming and J lost 2 bases; unmatched junction nucleotides: 9. This CDR3 has 16 residues. The DNA of the CDR3 is TGTGCCAGCAGCTTACAGGGGGCCCCTAACACAGATACGCAGTATTTT. Translated: CASSLQGAPNTDTQYF.

This clonotype was seen ten or more times. The V gene is TRBV7-2, the J gene TRBJ2-7; no reliable D call. Germline-derived CDR1 and CDR2 are SGHTA and FQGNSA. The V end was cut by 4 bases, the J end by 0 bases, with 7 bases between. The CDR3 totals 13 residues. The CDR3 sequence: CASSSASSYEQYF. The CDR3 nucleotides read TGTGCCAGCAGCTCCGCCAGCTCCTACGAGCAGTACTTC.

This clonotype was seen a few times. The chain carries TRBV19 and TRBJ2-2; 11 bases line up with TRBD1. J gave up 7 bases and V 3 bases, and 7 bases lay outside the gene matches. The CDR3 is 16 residues long. CDR1 LNHDA and CDR2 SQIVND come from the germline V gene (reference sequence). CDR3 region: CASSMGGQGDHGELFF. The CDR3 DNA reads TGTGCCAGTAGTATGGGGGGACAGGGGGACCACGGGGAGCTGTTTTTT.

This chain links TRBV20-1 with TRBJ2-3, with TRBD2 identical over 10 bases. This CDR3 is 17 amino acids long. CDR1 is DFQATT, CDR2 SNEGSKA, per germline (reference sequence). V shed 6 bases and J 2 bases; nucleotides not matched to a gene: 14. The CDR3 reads CSAERTSGGFYTDTQYF. CDR3 bases: TGCAGTGCCGAAAGGACTAGCGGCGGATTTTACACAGATACGCAGTATTTT.

This clonotype has at least ten counts. The chain links TRBV7-2 to TRBJ1-1; a weak D match, TRBD1 (5 bases). Trimming took off 3 bases at V and 1 base at J, with 9 bases between the two ends. The CDR3 spans 14 residues. The germline CDR1 and CDR2 sequences are SGHTA and FQGNSA. The CDR3 coding sequence is TGTGCCAGCAGCTTGCGGAGGGGGAACACTGAAGCTTTCTTT. It translates to CASSLRRGNTEAFF. Complete variable domain (other parts from reference TRBV7-2 and TRBJ1-1): GAGVSQSPSNKVTEKGKDVELRCDPISGHTALYWYRQSLGQGLEFLIYFQGNSAPDKSGLPSDRFSAERTGGSVSTLTIQRTQQEDSAVYLCASSLRRGNTEAFFGQGTRLTVV.

The chain combines TRBV6-6 with TRBJ1-5; D not certain. The CDR3 is 16 residues long. The germline V gene has CDR1 MNHNY and CDR2 SVGAGI (reference sequence). V dropped 2 bases and J dropped 3 bases, with 14 bases sitting between them. The CDR3 DNA is TGTGCCAGCAGTTACGGTGCAGGTACACCCAATCAGCCCCAGCATTTT. Translating gives CASSYGAGTPNQPQHF.

In its sample, this clonotype was seen many times. V gene TRBV7-9 combines with J gene TRBJ2-7; D is possibly TRBD2 (5 bases). V was shortened by 6 bases and J by 1 base, with 10 bases between the two germline ends. The CDR3 contains 13 residues. Germline CDR1 reads SEHNR; CDR2 reads FQNEAQ (reference sequence). CDR3: CASRYSGSYEQYF. In DNA, the CDR3 is TGTGCCAGCAGATACAGCGGATCCTACGAGCAGTACTTC.

With respect to this clonotype: This could be a read error, since a much larger clone is one nucleotide away. The chain carries TRBV6-6 and TRBJ2-1; no reliable D call. The ends were cut back, 7 bases at V and 0 bases at J, with 13 bases in the middle. The germline CDR1 and CDR2 sequences are MNHNY and SVGAGI (reference sequence). The CDR3 sequence is 15 residues long. CDR3 nucleotide sequence: TGTGCCAGCACCTTCTCTAGAAGCTCCTACAATGAGCAGTTCTTC. It translates to CASTFSRSSYNEQFF.

This clonotype has more than one count but fewer than ten. The CDR3 spells CASSFAGDSTDTQYF. For the CDR3, the DNA is TGTGCCAGCAGTTTCGCGGGAGATAGCACAGATACGCAGTATTTT. The chain carries TRBV12-3 or TRBV12-4 and TRBJ2-3, with 7 bases identical to TRBD2. After removal of 3 bases from V and 0 bases from J, the junction contained 3 bases not matched to a gene. This CDR3 spans 15 amino acids.

This chain connects TRBV28 to TRBJ2-7; 7 bases fit TRBD1. The length of the CDR3 is 15 residues. The junction had 8 bases not matched to a gene; V was cut back by 2 bases and J by 4 bases. CDR1 and CDR2 (germline): MDHEN, SYDVKM. DNA of the CDR3: TGTGCCAGCAGTTTAGAGACAGGGAGCTTTTACGAGCAGTACTTC. Translated, it gives CASSLETGSFYEQYF.

The sample holds many counts of this clonotype. The chain links TRBV19 to TRBJ1-2, with 10 bases identical to TRBD1. V trimming: 4 bases; J trimming: 10 bases; junction bases outside the gene matches: 3. Germline assignment: CDR1 LNHDA and CDR2 SQIVND (reference sequence). The CDR3 consists of 12 residues. The CDR3: CASSRQGADYTF. In DNA form, the CDR3 reads TGTGCCAGTAGTAGACAGGGGGCGGACTACACCTTC.

This clonotype was observed at least ten times. This rearrangement joins TRBV7-2 to TRBJ2-5, with D unresolved. Trimming pared 1 base from V and 12 bases from J, leaving 15 bases between. The CDR3 loop spans 13 amino acids. The germline V gene encodes CDR1 SGHTA and CDR2 FQGNSA. The CDR3 is CASSLDHWRDEYF. The CDR3 DNA reads as TGTGCCAGCAGCTTAGATCATTGGCGCGATGAGTACTTC.

V is TRBV10-3 and J is TRBJ2-1; perhaps TRBD2 as D (5 bases). CDR1 is ENHRY and CDR2 is SYGVKD in the germline V gene. Trimming left V 2 bases short and J 8 bases short, with 10 bases between. This CDR3 is built from 13 residues. CDR3 loop: CAISEGLRDEQFF. CDR3 in DNA: TGTGCCATCAGTGAGGGACTTAGAGATGAGCAGTTCTTC.

This clonotype has only a few counts. The CDR3, as DNA: TGTGCCAGCAGTTTAGTCCCGGGTGGATTAGCCGAGCAGTACTTC. This sequence encodes CASSLVPGGLAEQYF. V gene TRBV12-3 or TRBV12-4 combines with J gene TRBJ2-7, with unresolved D. V lost 1 base and J 6 bases, leaving 16 bases between the germline ends. The CDR3 has 15 residues.